Listed below are T cell receptor beta chains from one sample, sequenced in a study of blood T cell repertoires in COVID-19. Some clones are missing from TCRdb's copy, which holds only in-frame ones; the method was immunoSEQ multiplex PCR. Counted here are a few hundred thousand clones, around 87% occurring once; the ten biggest clones make up more than 9%. Sequenced: peripheral blood. All receptors derive from a woman aged 25 to 45 with COVID-19, enrolled during active disease. Both conserved end residues are part of each CDR3. The D gene is left open where the match is weak. Size is stated for part of the rows, as once, few or many counts, or as a class when the clone is expanded.

D	V	J	size	DNA	CDR3
-	TRBV13	TRBJ2-7	few	TGTGCCAGCAGCAGCTTCCAGGATTCCTACGAGCAGTACTTC	CASSSFQDSYEQYF
-	TRBV7-2	TRBJ2-1	once	TGTGCCAGCAGCTTAGCGGGAGAAGTTCATGAGCAGTTCTTC	CASSLAGEVHEQFF
-	TRBV27	TRBJ2-2	-	TGTGCCAGCAGCCTCCTATTTGCGAACACCGGGGAGCTGTTTTTT	CASSLLFANTGELFF
-	TRBV5-5	TRBJ2-6	-	TGTGCCAGCAGCCCTACCGACAGGCTGAGCTCTGGGGCCAACGTCCTGACTTTC	CASSPTDRLSSGANVLTF
-	TRBV4-3	TRBJ2-7	-	TGCGCCAGCAGCCAAGCGTCTAGCCATAGCTCCTACGAGCAGTACTTC	CASSQASSHSSYEQYF
TRBD2	TRBV2	TRBJ2-2	-	TGTGCCAGCGCGCAAACCAGGACTAGGGGCGGCGGGGAGCTGTTTTTT	CASAQTRTRGGGELFF
TRBD2	TRBV2	TRBJ2-1	few	TGTGCCAGCAGTTCCACTAGCGGGAGCTACAATGAGCAGTTCTTC	CASSSTSGSYNEQFF
-	TRBV21-1	TRBJ2-5	-	TGTGCCAGCAGCAAGGACCTAGCGGGAGGGAGGGAGACCCAGTACTTC	CASSKDLAGGRETQYF
-	TRBV18	TRBJ1-1	-	TGTGCCAGCTCACCACCTGGGGAGAATGAAGCTTTCTTT	CASSPPGENEAFF
TRBD2	TRBV29-1	TRBJ2-1	-	TGCAGCGTTGACGGGGGGGATGCCTACAATGAGCAGTTCTTC	CSVDGGDAYNEQFF
-	TRBV28	TRBJ1-5	few	TGTGCCAGCAGTTTGGGGCACCATAGCAATCAGCCCCAGCATTTT	CASSLGHHSNQPQHF
-	TRBV7-8	TRBJ1-2	-	TGTGCCAGCAGCTTACGGGGTTTCTATGGCTACACCTTC	CASSLRGFYGYTF
TRBD2	TRBV30	TRBJ2-3	-	TGTGCCTGGAGAGTATGGGCGGGAGCTCTGACCGATGGCACAGATACGCAGTATTTT	CAWRVWAGALTDGTDTQYF
-	TRBV28	TRBJ2-1	-	TGTGCCAGCAGTTTTTTGCGCCCAAACTACAATGAGCAGTTCTTC	CASSFLRPNYNEQFF
-	TRBV28	TRBJ2-7	-	TGTGCCAGCAGTTTATTTCGGACAGATTACGAGCAGTACTTC	CASSLFRTDYEQYF